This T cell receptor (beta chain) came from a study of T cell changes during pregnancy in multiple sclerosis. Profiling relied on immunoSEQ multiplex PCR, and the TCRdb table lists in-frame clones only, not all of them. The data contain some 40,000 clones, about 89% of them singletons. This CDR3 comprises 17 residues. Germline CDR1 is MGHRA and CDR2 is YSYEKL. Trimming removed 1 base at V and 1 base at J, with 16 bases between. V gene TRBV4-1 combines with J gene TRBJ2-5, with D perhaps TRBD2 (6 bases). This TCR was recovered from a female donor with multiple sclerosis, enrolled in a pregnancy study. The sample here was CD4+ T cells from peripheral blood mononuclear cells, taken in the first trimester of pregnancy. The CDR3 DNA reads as TGCGCCAGCAGCCAAGCATACTTAGGGACTGGCCAAGAGACCCAGTACTTC. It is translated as CASSQAYLGTGQETQYF.